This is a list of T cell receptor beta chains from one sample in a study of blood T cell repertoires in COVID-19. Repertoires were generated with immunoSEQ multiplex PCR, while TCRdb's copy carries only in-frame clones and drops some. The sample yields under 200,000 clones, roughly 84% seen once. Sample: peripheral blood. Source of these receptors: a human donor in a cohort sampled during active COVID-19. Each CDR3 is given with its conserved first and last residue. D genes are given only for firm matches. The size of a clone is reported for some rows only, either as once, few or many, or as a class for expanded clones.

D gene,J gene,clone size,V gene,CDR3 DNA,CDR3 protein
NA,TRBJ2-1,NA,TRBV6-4,TGTGCCAGCAGTGAATACGGAGGTGGGAATGAGCAGTTCTTC,CASSEYGGGNEQFF
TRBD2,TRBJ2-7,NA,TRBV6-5,TGTGCCAGCAGTTACTCAGCGGGAGAGACCTACGAGCAGTACTTC,CASSYSAGETYEQYF
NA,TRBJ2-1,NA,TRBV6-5,TGTGCCAGCAGTTACTCGAGGCTAGGGGTATACAATGAGCAGTTCTTC,CASSYSRLGVYNEQFF
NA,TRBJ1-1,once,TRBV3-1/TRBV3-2,TGTGCCAGCAGCCCCCGGGGGGGCGGGGCTGAAGCTTTCTTT,CASSPRGGGAEAFF
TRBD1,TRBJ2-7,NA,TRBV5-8,TGTGCCAGGGGAAGAGGACAGGACAACTCCTACGAGCAGTACTTC,CARGRGQDNSYEQYF
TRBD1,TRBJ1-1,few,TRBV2,TGTGCCAGCAGGGGACAGGTGAACACTGAAGCTTTCTTT,CASRGQVNTEAFF
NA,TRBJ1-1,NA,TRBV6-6,TGTGCCAGCAGTTACTCGATTTCCGGGAACACTGAAGCTTTCTTT,CASSYSISGNTEAFF
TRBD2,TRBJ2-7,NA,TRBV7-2,TGTGCCAGCTCGCTACGGACTAGCGCGACCTACGAGCAGTACTTC,CASSLRTSATYEQYF
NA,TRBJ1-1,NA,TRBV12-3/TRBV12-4,TGTGCCAGCAGTAAGAGCACTGAAGCTTTCTTT,CASSKSTEAFF
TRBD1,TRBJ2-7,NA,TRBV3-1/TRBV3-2,TGTGCCAGCAGCCAGCCCGGGACAGTGTTCTACGAGCAGTACTTC,CASSQPGTVFYEQYF
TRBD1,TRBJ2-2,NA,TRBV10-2,TGCGCCAGCAGGGACAGGGGAAGCACCGGGGAGCTGTTTTTT,CASRDRGSTGELFF
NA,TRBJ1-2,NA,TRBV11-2,TGTGCCAGCAGCCAAAGGGGAACTAACTATGGCTACACCTTC,CASSQRGTNYGYTF
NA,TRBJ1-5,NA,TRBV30,TGTGCCTGGAGTGGGACAGATTATAGCAATCAGCCCCAGCATTTT,CAWSGTDYSNQPQHF
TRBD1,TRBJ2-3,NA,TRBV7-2,TGTGCCAGCAGCTCCGGGACAGGGGTAGGAGATACGCAGTATTTT,CASSSGTGVGDTQYF
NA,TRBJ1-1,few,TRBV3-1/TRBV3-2,TGTGCCAGCAGCCGAGAGCGGCGGGAGGCTTTCTTT,CASSRERREAFF
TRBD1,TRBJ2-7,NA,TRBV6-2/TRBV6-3,TGTGCCAGCAGTACCGGGACAGGGTACGAGCAGTACTTC,CASSTGTGYEQYF
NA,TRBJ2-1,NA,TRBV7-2,TGTGCCAGCAGCTTTGCGGGGAGTACGAATGAGCAGTTCTTC,CASSFAGSTNEQFF
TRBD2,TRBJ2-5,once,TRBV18,TGTGCCAGCTCACCAGGAGGTAGCGGGGCCCAAGAGACCCAGTACTTC,CASSPGGSGAQETQYF
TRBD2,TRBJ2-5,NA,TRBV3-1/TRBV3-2,TGTGCCAGCAGCCAACCACTAGCGGCCAACCAAGAGACCCAGTACTTC,CASSQPLAANQETQYF
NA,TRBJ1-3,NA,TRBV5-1,TGCGCCAGCAGTTTGACAGCCTCTGGAAACACCATATATTTT,CASSLTASGNTIYF
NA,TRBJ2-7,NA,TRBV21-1,TGTGCCAGCCTGGCACCGGGACAGGAGAGGTACGAGCAGTACTTC,CASLAPGQERYEQYF
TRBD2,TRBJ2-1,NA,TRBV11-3,TGTGCCAGCAGCTCCCGACTAGCGAATGAGCAGTTCTTC,CASSSRLANEQFF
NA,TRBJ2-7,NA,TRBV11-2,TGTGCCAGCAGTCCCCCGATTGCGTCGGGTCTAGGGGGGCAGTACTTC,CASSPPIASGLGGQYF
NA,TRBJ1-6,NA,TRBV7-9,TGTGCCAGCAGCTTTGCGAATTCACCCCTCCACTTT,CASSFANSPLHF
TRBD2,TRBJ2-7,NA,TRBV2,TGTGCCAGCAGGATGGGGACTAGCGGCTACGAGCAGTACTTC,CASRMGTSGYEQYF
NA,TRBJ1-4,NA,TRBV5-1,TGCGCCAGCAGCTTGGAGGGGCGGGGTAATGAAAAACTGTTTTTT,CASSLEGRGNEKLFF
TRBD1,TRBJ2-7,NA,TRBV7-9,TGTGCCAGCAGCACAGCAAAACAGGGGAACAACCGGGAGCAGTACTTC,CASSTAKQGNNREQYF
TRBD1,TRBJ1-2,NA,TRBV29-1,TGCAGCGACAGACAGGGGAACTATGGCTACACCTTC,CSDRQGNYGYTF
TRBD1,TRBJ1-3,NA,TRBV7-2,TGTGCCAGCAGCTGGGACAGGGCTGGAAACACCATATATTTT,CASSWDRAGNTIYF
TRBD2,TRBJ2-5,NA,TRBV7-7,TGTGCTAGCAGCTTAGGACTAGCGGGGGGGCATGAGACCCAGTACTTC,CASSLGLAGGHETQYF
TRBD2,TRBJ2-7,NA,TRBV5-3,TGTGCCAGAAGCCCCCCCGCTAGCGGGATTGCCTACGAGCAGTACTTC,CARSPPASGIAYEQYF
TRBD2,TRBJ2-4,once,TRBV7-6,TGTGCCAGCAGCCCCGGACTAGCGGGCCTCGGGGCCAAAAACATTCAGTACTTC,CASSPGLAGLGAKNIQYF
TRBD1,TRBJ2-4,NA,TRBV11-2,TGTGCCAGCAGCTTAGATTCGGGACAGACCTTACCAGCCAAAAACATTCAGTACTTC,CASSLDSGQTLPAKNIQYF